Below, 18 T cell receptor beta chains from the same sample are listed, as sequenced in a study of blood T cell repertoires in COVID-19 (TCRdb year 2020). The method was the immunoSEQ multiplex PCR assay. TCRdb re-hosts the immuneACCESS table, in-frame sequences only. Its copies lack some clones; in the studies checked, an unresolved V gene accounts for under half of them, and the cause for the rest is not known. The sample table lists 300,000 to 400,000 clones, approximately 86% of them with a count of one. The ten biggest clones cover about 7% of the sample. Material for sequencing was peripheral blood. The receptor set was obtained from a woman between 55 and 75 years old with COVID-19, enrolled during active disease.

The chain couples TRBV20-1 to TRBJ1-1; D call uncertain. This CDR3 is built from 13 residues. V was cut by 3 bases and J by 1 base, with 9 bases left in between. Looked up from germline, CDR1 is DFQATT and CDR2 is SNEGSKA (reference sequence). CDR3 DNA: TGCAGTGCTAGTTGGGCGGGGAACACTGAAGCTTTCTTT. This codes for CSASWAGNTEAFF.

This clone was counted a single time. Written as DNA, the CDR3 is TGTGCCAGCTCGGGACAGGTTTTGGAGGCCCAGTACTTC. This translates into CASSGQVLEAQYF. This sequence joins TRBV18 and TRBJ2-5; 8 bases agree with TRBD1. The J segment lost 9 bases and the V segment lost 6 bases, leaving 9 bases of the junction unmatched. CDR3 length: 13 amino acids. Germline V CDR1 and CDR2: KGHSH, LQKENI.

The chain combines TRBV7-9 with TRBJ2-5; TRBD2 matches at 10 bases. The V and J ends lost 2 bases and 5 bases, in that order; junction bases with no gene match: 5. In germline, CDR1 is SEHNR, CDR2 FQNEAQ (reference sequence). This CDR3 is 15 amino acids long. CDR3 sequence: CASSLTSGGAETQYF. The CDR3 coding sequence is TGTGCCAGCAGCTTAACGAGCGGGGGGGCGGAGACCCAGTACTTC.

The chain couples TRBV10-2 to TRBJ2-6; 8 bases are shared with TRBD2. J gave up 0 bases and V 7 bases, and 8 bases lay outside the gene matches. The length of the CDR3 is 17 residues. The germline V gene has CDR1 WSHSY and CDR2 SAAADI. CDR3 in amino acids: CASTGAGGPSGANVLTF. The CDR3 nucleotides are TGCGCCAGCACTGGTGCGGGGGGCCCCTCTGGGGCCAACGTCCTGACTTTC.

This chain links TRBV7-2 with TRBJ2-2; D ambiguous. Germline V CDR1 and CDR2: SGHTA, FQGNSA. CDR3 length: 14 residues. The germline V and J ends were trimmed by 5 bases and 4 bases, with 11 bases remaining between them. CDR3 residues: CASSPLSSTGELFF. As DNA, the CDR3 is TGTGCCAGCAGCCCCTTGAGTTCCACCGGGGAGCTGTTTTTT.

V usage is TRBV20-1 and J usage is TRBJ1-1, with 8 bases that match TRBD1. V dropped 8 bases and J dropped 3; count of bases not matched to a gene: 2. The CDR3 is 11 amino acids. Germline assignment: CDR1 DFQATT and CDR2 SNEGSKA (reference sequence). The DNA for the CDR3 is TGCAGTACAGGGGGGGACACTGAAGCTTTCTTT. Protein sequence: CSTGGDTEAFF.

V usage is TRBV19 and J usage is TRBJ1-1; tentatively, D is TRBD1 (6 bases). CDR1 is LNHDA, CDR2 SQIVND, per germline (reference sequence). The germline V and J ends were trimmed by 2 bases and 0 bases, with 10 bases remaining between them. This CDR3 region has 15 residues. As DNA, the CDR3 is TGTGCCAGTAGTATACAGACAGGATTGAACACTGAAGCTTTCTTT. This encodes CASSIQTGLNTEAFF.

V gene TRBV27 combines with J gene TRBJ2-3, with 11 positions matching TRBD2. The CDR3 runs 15 residues. The V gene's germline CDR1 is MNHEY and CDR2 SMNVEV (reference sequence). V shed 5 bases, J shed 7 bases, and the junction held 8 bases outside the gene matches. The CDR3 DNA sequence: TGTGCCAGCAGTAAACTAGCGGGGGTGGGAAATACGCAGTATTTT. As protein: CASSKLAGVGNTQYF.

CDR3 residues: CASSITGKISYTF. Written as DNA, the CDR3 is TGTGCCAGCAGTATCACAGGGAAAATCAGCTACACCTTC. V usage is TRBV6-6 and J usage is TRBJ1-2, with D possibly TRBD1 on 6 matching bases. The CDR3 is 13 amino acids. Deletions cut 5 bases from V and 9 bases from J, with 16 bases between. Germline V gives CDR1 MNHNY, CDR2 SVGAGI (reference sequence).

The chain couples TRBV5-1 to TRBJ1-2, with 8 bases matching TRBD1. The trim removed 4 bases at V and 8 bases at J, leaving 13 bases unmatched. Germline CDR1 SGHRS, CDR2 YFSETQ. The length of the CDR3 is 15 residues. The CDR3 protein is CASSPGQGIIGGYTF. The CDR3 DNA sequence: TGCGCCAGCAGCCCAGGACAGGGAATAATAGGCGGCTACACCTTC. Full variable domain (missing parts from reference TRBV5-1 and TRBJ1-2): KAGVTQTPRYLIKTRGQQVTLSCSPISGHRSVSWYQQTPGQGLQFLFEYFSETQRNKGNFPGRFSGRQFSNSRSEMNVSTLELGDSALYLCASSPGQGIIGGYTFGSGTRLTVV.

The rearrangement links TRBV11-3 to TRBJ2-1; D unresolved. V was clipped by 5 bases and J by 0 bases, with 8 bases between them. The germline V gene encodes CDR1 SGHNT and CDR2 YENEEA. The CDR3 consists of 14 residues. The CDR3 loop reads CASSPGTSYNEQFF. For the CDR3, the DNA is TGTGCCAGCAGCCCAGGAACCTCCTACAATGAGCAGTTCTTC.

The V and J genes are TRBV10-3 and TRBJ2-7; possible D gene TRBD1, 5 bases. Germline values: CDR1 ENHRY, CDR2 SYGVKD. This CDR3 has 16 amino acids. Trimming cost V 10 bases and J 6 bases, with 28 bases left between them. CDR3 nucleotides: TGTGCCACCTTACCCCACTATGGCTCACAGGCCCTCGAGCAGTACTTC. Protein product: CATLPHYGSQALEQYF.

This clone was seen a single time. This chain uses TRBV10-2 with TRBJ2-2, with TRBD2 matching over 14 bases. V lost 4 bases and J lost 8; bases outside the gene matches: 21. Germline CDR1 is WSHSY and CDR2 is SAAADI. This CDR3 comprises 21 residues. Here the CDR3 DNA reads TGCGCCAGCAGTGGCTCCCCTCGGGACAGACTAGCGGGGGGGCGACGGGGGGAGCTGTTTTTT. Protein product: CASSGSPRDRLAGGRRGELFF.

The chain combines TRBV13 with TRBJ1-1; D call uncertain. The CDR3 loop spans 13 amino acids. The V end lost 5 bases, the J end lost 0 bases, and 7 bases lay between the germline ends. Germline loops: CDR1 PRHDT, CDR2 FYEKMQ (reference sequence). CDR3 in amino acids: CASSTFMNTEAFF. The DNA of the CDR3 is TGTGCCAGCAGCACATTCATGAACACTGAAGCTTTCTTT.

V gene TRBV11-3 combines with J gene TRBJ1-2, with D perhaps matching TRBD1 (5 bases). The CDR3 is 18 amino acids. Per the germline V gene, CDR1 is SGHNT and CDR2 is YENEEA. V lost 1 base to trimming and J lost 4 bases, with 22 bases between them. CDR3 sequence reads: CASSLGSGLTAGPYGYTF. The DNA for the CDR3 is TGTGCCAGCAGCTTAGGCAGTGGATTGACAGCGGGGCCCTATGGCTACACCTTC.

The V call is TRBV5-1, the J call TRBJ1-1; D not certain. This CDR3 comprises 12 residues. Germline V gene lookup returns CDR1 SGHRS and CDR2 YFSETQ. V dropped 6 bases and J dropped 6 bases, with 12 bases sitting between them. DNA for the CDR3: TGCGCCAGCATCAATGAAGGAGCTGAAGCTTTCTTT. Residues: CASINEGAEAFF.

The chain couples TRBV11-2 to TRBJ2-3; 8 positions agree with TRBD1. The germline CDR1 and CDR2 sequences are SGHAT and FQNNGV. The length of the CDR3 is 16 residues. J lost 0 bases, V lost 4 bases, and 6 bases had no gene match. This chain's CDR3 is CASSSEWDRSTDTQYF. As DNA, the CDR3 is TGTGCCAGCAGCTCCGAATGGGACAGGAGCACAGATACGCAGTATTTT.

CDR3 sequence: CASSASPGTGAGGYTF. The CDR3 DNA reads TGTGCCAGCAGCGCGAGTCCCGGGACAGGGGCCGGCGGCTACACCTTC. J is TRBJ1-2 and V is TRBV9, with TRBD1 matching 10 bases. V lost 3 bases, J lost 8 bases, and 13 bases stayed unmatched. This CDR3 has 16 amino acids. Germline CDR1 SGDLS, CDR2 YYNGEE. Full variable domain (rest looked up from reference TRBV9 and TRBJ1-2): DSGVTQTPKHLITATGQRVTLRCSPRSGDLSVYWYQQSLDQGLQFLIQYYNGEERAKGNILERFSAQQFPDLHSELNLSSLELGDSALYFCASSASPGTGAGGYTFGSGTRLTVV.